This TCR beta chain originates from a study of early T cells in non-severe SARS-CoV-2 infection. Study-wide background: RNA in bulk from unsorted whole blood was sequenced, and chains were unpaired.

The CDR3 has 14 residues. The germline V and J ends were trimmed by 4 bases and 2 bases, with 9 bases remaining between them. Study findings and constraints: Anti-spike CD8 responses were favored in VDJdb matching, and private and CD4 specificities were missed.

TCRdb fed the 5' RACE reads into MiXCR, producing one record per CDR3 protein. The data show 75,000 to 100,000 distinct CDR3 sequences, approximately 15% seen once. Only a few counts were recorded for this clonotype. The antigen is undetermined. This chain joins TRBV12-3 or TRBV12-4 and TRBJ1-5, with D tentatively TRBD1 (6 bases). The clonotype was recovered from an adult who was a healthcare worker with PCR-confirmed SARS-CoV-2 infection or an uninfected control (not recorded which). The sequencing input was whole blood. Here the CDR3 DNA reads TGTGCCAGCAGTTCCTCAGGGGGCAATCAGCCCCAGCATTTT. Encoded protein: CASSSSGGNQPQHF.